This T cell receptor (beta chain) appears in the sequencing data of a study of blood T cells in healthy people across ages. CDR3 length: 15 amino acids. Losses at the gene ends were 3 bases for V and 7 bases for J; bases not matched to a gene: 8. Germline loops: CDR1 DFQATT, CDR2 SNEGSKA (reference sequence). Primed by a sample-barcoded 5' primer and a J-beta primer mix, a second PCR proceeded for about 6 to 11 cycles. TCRdb reprocessed the 5' RACE reads via MiXCR and lists one record per CDR3 protein. Altogether about 930,000 distinct CDR3 sequences are present, 25% to 35% being singletons, with the ten largest covering about a tenth. The same specimen was also included in a second study, on T cells of mothers and their children.

The receptor comes from a middle-aged woman in good health. The rearrangement uses TRBV20-1 and TRBJ2-1; TRBD2 matches 11 bases. Sequences were obtained from blood. CDR3 coding DNA: TGCAGTGCTAGGAATAGCGGGGGGGCTGGAAATGAGCAGTTCTTC. Translated: CSARNSGGAGNEQFF.